The present TCR beta chain was sequenced within a study of T cells in Graves' hyperthyroidism and ophthalmopathy. Findings of the study overall: Peripheral blood also featured most of the thyroid clonotypes expanded above 0.001. In simple terms, a model built on 13 V-J features told ophthalmopathy apart from stable hyperthyroidism.

Thyroid ultrasound and orbital computed tomography, with clinical symptoms and serum thyroxine and TRAb, informed diagnoses. TCR beta CDR3 region amplification was performed from RNA transcripts. The primer set for the first-round RT-PCR of the TCR CDR3 was HTBI. MiXCR was run by TCRdb on the multiplex PCR reads, yielding one entry per CDR3 protein. In the table there are 450,000 to 650,000 distinct CDR3 sequences, approximately 17% of which are singletons. This clonotype has at least ten counts. Its antigen is not known. Sequenced sample: blood. The TCR was taken from a young woman with Graves' ophthalmopathy.

The CDR3 DNA reads as TGTGCCAGTTCCCGACAGGGGGCTTCAGATACGCAGTATTTT. Its translation: CASSRQGASDTQYF. The chain is built from TRBV3-1 and TRBJ2-3; TRBD1 matches 10 bases. The CDR3 consists of 14 residues. V trimming: 9 bases; J trimming: 4 bases; junction bases outside the gene matches: 7. Germline V gene lookup returns CDR1 LGHDT and CDR2 YNNKEL (reference sequence).